The clone carrying this T cell receptor (beta chain) was seen only a few times. Treatment described: oral pan-JAK inhibitor, 5-10 mg twice daily. V lost 3 bases and J lost 5, with 3 bases in between. The CDR3 length is 11 residues. From germline, CDR1 is MNHEY and CDR2 SMNVEV (reference sequence). The data were obtained in a study of CD8+ T cells in alopecia areata. Sequencing used cDNA as its template, made by extracting RNA and reverse transcribing it. Produced via immunoSEQ multiplex PCR; TCRdb's table is partial and in-frame only. The table shows some 96,000 clones, with 61% occurring only once. The J gene is TRBJ2-3, the V gene TRBV27; D call uncertain. Sequenced here: CD8+ T cells sorted from blood, sampled at week 4, from a patient treated with tofacitinib. The source of this sequence is a human donor with alopecia areata. In nucleotides, the CDR3 is TGTGCCAGCAGTTTGGGAGATACGCAGTATTTT. Its protein product is CASSLGDTQYF.